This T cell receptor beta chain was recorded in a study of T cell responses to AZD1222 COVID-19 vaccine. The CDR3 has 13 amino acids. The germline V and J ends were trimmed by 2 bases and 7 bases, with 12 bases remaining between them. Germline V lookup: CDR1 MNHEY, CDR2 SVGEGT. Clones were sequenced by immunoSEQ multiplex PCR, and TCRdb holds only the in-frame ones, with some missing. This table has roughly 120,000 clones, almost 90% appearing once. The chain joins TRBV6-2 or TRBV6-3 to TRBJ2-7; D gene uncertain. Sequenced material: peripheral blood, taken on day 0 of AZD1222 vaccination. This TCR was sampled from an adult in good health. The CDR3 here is CASSYPRPGEQYF. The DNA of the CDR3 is TGTGCCAGCAGTTACCCTAGACCCGGGGAGCAGTACTTC.